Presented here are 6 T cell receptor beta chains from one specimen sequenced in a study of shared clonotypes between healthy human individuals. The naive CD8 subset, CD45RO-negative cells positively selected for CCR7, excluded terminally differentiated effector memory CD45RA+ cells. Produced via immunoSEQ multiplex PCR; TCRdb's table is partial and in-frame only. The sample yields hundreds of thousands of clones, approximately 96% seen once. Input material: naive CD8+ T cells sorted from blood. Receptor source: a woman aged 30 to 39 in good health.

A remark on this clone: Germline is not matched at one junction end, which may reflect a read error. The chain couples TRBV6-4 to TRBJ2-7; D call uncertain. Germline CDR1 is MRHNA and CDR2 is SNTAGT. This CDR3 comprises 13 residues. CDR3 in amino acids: CANSDVWGSEQYF. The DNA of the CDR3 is TGTGCCAACAGTGACGTTTGGGGATCCGAGCAGTACTTC.

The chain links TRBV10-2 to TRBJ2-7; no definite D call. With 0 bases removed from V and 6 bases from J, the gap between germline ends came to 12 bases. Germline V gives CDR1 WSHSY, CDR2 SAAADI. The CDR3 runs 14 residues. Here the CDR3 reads CASSESLVIGEQYF. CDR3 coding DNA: TGCGCCAGCAGTGAGTCGTTGGTAATCGGCGAGCAGTACTTC.

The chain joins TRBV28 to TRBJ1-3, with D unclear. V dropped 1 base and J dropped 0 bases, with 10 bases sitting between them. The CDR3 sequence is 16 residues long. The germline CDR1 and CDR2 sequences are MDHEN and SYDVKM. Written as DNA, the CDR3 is TGTGCCAGCAGTTTATTGGGAGTCCCCTCTGGAAACACCATATATTTT. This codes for CASSLLGVPSGNTIYF.

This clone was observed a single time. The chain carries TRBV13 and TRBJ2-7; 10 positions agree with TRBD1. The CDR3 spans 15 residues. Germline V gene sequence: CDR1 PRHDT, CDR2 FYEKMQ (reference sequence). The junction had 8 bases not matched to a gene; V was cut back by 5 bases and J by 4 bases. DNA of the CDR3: TGTGCCAGCAGCCCCAGACAGGGGGCTCAATACGAGCAGTACTTC. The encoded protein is CASSPRQGAQYEQYF. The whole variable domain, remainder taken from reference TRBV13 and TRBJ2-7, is AAGVIQSPRHLIKEKRETATLKCYPIPRHDTVYWYQQGPGQDPQFLISFYEKMQSDKGSIPDRFSAQQFSDYHSELNMSSLELGDSALYFCASSPRQGAQYEQYFGPGTRLTVT.

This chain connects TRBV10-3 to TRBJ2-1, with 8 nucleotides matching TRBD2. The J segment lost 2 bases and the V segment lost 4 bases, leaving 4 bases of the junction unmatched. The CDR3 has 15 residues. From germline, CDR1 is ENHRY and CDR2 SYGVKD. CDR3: CAISGAGVTYNEQFF. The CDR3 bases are TGTGCCATCAGTGGAGCGGGAGTTACCTACAATGAGCAGTTCTTC.

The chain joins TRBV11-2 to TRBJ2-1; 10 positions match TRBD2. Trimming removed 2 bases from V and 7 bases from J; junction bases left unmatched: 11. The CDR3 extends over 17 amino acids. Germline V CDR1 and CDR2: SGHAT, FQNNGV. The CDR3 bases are TGTGCCAGCAGCTTAAACCCCCGAGCGGGAGGGTGGAATGAGCAGTTCTTC. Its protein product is CASSLNPRAGGWNEQFF.